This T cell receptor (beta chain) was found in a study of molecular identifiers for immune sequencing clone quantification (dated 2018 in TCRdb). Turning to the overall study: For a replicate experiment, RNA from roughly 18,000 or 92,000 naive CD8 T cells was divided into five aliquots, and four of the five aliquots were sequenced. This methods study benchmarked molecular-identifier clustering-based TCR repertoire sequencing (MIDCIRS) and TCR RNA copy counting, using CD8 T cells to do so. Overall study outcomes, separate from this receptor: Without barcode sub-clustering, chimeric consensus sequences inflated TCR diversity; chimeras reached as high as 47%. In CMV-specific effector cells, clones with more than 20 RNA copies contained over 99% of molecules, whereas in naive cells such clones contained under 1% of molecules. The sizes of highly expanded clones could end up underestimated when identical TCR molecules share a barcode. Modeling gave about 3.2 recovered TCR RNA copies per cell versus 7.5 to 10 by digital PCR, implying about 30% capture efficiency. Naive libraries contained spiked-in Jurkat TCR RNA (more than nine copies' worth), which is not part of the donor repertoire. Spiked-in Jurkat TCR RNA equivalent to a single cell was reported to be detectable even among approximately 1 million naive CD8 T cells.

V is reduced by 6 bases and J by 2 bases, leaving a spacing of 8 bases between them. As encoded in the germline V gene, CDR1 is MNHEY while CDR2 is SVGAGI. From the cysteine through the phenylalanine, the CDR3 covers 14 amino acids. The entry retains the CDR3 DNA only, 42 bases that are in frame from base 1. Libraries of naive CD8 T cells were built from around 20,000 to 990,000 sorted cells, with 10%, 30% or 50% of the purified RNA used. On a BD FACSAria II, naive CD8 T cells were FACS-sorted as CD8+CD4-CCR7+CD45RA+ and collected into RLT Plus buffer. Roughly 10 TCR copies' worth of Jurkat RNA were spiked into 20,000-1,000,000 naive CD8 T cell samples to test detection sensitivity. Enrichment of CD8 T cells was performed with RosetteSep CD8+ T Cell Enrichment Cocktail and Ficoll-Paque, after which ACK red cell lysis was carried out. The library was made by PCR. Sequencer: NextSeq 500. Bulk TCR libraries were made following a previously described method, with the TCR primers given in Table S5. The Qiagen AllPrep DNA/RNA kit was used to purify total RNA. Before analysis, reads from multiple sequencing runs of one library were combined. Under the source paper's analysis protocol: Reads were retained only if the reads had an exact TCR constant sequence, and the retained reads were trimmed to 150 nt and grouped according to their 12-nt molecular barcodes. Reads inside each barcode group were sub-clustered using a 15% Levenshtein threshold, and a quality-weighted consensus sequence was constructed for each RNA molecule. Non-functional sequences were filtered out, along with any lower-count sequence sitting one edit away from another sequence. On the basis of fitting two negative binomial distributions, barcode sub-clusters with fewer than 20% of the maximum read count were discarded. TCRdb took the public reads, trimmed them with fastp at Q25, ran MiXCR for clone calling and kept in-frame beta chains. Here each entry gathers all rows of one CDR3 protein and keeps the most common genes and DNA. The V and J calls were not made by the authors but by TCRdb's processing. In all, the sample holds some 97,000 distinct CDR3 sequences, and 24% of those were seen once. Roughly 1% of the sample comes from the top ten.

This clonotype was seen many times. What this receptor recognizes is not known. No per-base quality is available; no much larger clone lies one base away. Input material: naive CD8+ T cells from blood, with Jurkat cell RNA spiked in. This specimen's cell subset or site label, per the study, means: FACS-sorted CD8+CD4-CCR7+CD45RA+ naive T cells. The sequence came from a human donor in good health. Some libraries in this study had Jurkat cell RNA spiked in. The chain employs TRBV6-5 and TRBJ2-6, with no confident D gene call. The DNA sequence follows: TGTGCCAGCAGCTCGTCTCCTGGGGCCAACGTCCTGACTTTC. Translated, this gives CASSSSPGANVLTF.